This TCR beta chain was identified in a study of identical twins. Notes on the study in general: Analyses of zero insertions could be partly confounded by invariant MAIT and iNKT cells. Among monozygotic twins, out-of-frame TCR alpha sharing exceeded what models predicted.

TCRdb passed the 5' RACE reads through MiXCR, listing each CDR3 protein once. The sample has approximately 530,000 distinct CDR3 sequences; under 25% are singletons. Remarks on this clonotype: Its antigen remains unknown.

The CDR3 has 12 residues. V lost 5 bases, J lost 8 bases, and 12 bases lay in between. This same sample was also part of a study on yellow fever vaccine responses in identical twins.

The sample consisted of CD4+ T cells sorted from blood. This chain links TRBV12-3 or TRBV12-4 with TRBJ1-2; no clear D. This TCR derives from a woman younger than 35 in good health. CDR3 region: CASSRRTGGYTF. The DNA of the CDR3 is TGTGCCAGCAGTCGAAGGACCGGGGGCTACACCTTC.